This T cell receptor (beta chain) came from a study of cytomegalovirus exposure and HLA in healthy donors. In the study overall: Caucasian-associated ancestry cluster membership applied to about 80% of some 400 genotyped donors.

A multiplex PCR was run with 60 Vbeta primers and 13 Jbeta primers. The repertoire was sequenced with immunoSEQ multiplex PCR; TCRdb's copy has only in-frame clones and lacks some. The table records fewer than 200,000 clones, approximately 76% of them present only once. The CDR3 has 14 amino acids. Germline-derived CDR1 and CDR2 are SGHVS and FNYEAQ. With 1 base clipped from V and 3 bases from J, the junction kept 3 bases outside the gene matches. The sequence came from a man aged 55 to 70 in good health and CMV-seronegative. This chain connects TRBV7-6 to TRBJ2-7; the match to TRBD2 covers 7 bases. Sequencing was performed on PBMCs. The CDR3 here is CASSLDPGGYEQYF. The CDR3, as DNA: TGTGCCAGCAGCTTAGATCCGGGGGGCTACGAGCAGTACTTC.